This T cell receptor beta chain is drawn from a study of CD8 T cells in ankylosing spondylitis. Points from the study as a whole: Among TCR beta sequences, a motif of several highly homologous variants appeared characteristic of ankylosing spondylitis blood.

The CDR3 length is 15 residues. Between the trimmed V and J ends, which lost 3 bases and 5 bases, there was a span of 14 bases. Germline assignment: CDR1 SGHDN and CDR2 FVKESK. Quantitative 5'-RACE with molecular barcodes was used to make the TCR beta libraries. From the 5' RACE reads, TCRdb called clonotypes with MiXCR, one entry per CDR3 protein. The repertoire holds roughly 160,000 distinct CDR3 sequences, roughly 11% seen once, with about 27% in the top ten. In this sample, this clonotype turned up many times. What it binds is not known. The source of this sequence is a male donor with ankylosing spondylitis or in good health (not recorded which). Material: blood, either unsorted or a sorted T cell fraction (not recorded which). The V call is TRBV14, the J call TRBJ2-1; a weak D match, TRBD1 (6 bases). The DNA for the CDR3 is TGTGCCAGCAGCCACCTCACCGGGACAAACAATGAGCAGTTCTTC. It yields the protein CASSHLTGTNNEQFF. Complete variable domain (other parts from reference TRBV14 and TRBJ2-1): EAGVTQFPSHSVIEKGQTVTLRCDPISGHDNLYWYRRVMGKEIKFLLHFVKESKQDESGMPNNRFLAERTGGTYSTLKVQPAELEDSGVYFCASSHLTGTNNEQFFGPGTRLTVL.